Sequencing of this T cell receptor (beta chain) was carried out in a study of T-cell memory formation after mild COVID-19. Study overall: Each donor largely had its own TCR clusters. General study findings and limits: Unconfirmed was the SARS-CoV-2 specificity of second-wave clones that peaked on day 37.

Points on this clonotype: Its specificity is unknown.

From the 5' RACE reads, TCRdb called clonotypes with MiXCR, one entry per CDR3 protein. The data show 450,000 to 650,000 distinct CDR3 sequences, 20% seen once. This CDR3 is 16 amino acids long. Trimming at V came to 6 bases and at J to 6 bases, leaving 8 bases not matched to a gene. Germline assignment: CDR1 SGHVS and CDR2 FQNEAQ. Sequencing input: PBMCs or a T cell subset sorted from them (not recorded which). This receptor was taken from an adult woman who had mild COVID-19 (a few samples of this study predate the infection). Cell type and time point are not known. V is TRBV7-8 and J is TRBJ2-4; 13 nucleotides match TRBD2. The CDR3 spells CASSPRTSGGRNIQYF. For the CDR3, the DNA is TGTGCCAGCAGTCCTAGGACTAGCGGGGGCCGAAACATTCAGTACTTC.